The 11 T cell receptor beta chains below were found in one sample sequenced in a study of blood T cell repertoires in COVID-19. Clones were read by immunoSEQ multiplex PCR, and TCRdb kept only the in-frame ones, dropping some. The table lists around 75,000 clones, roughly 89% of them singletons. Sequenced input: peripheral blood. The receptors come from a man over 45 with acute or convalescent COVID-19.

The V call is TRBV5-1, the J call TRBJ1-1; 7 positions agree with TRBD1. The CDR3 covers 14 residues. CDR1 and CDR2 (germline): SGHRS, YFSETQ. V lost 1 base to trimming and J lost 4 bases; unmatched junction nucleotides: 4. The CDR3 here is CASSLRQGGTEAFF. The CDR3 region has the DNA TGCGCCAGCAGCTTGAGGCAGGGGGGCACTGAAGCTTTCTTT.

This chain joins TRBV30 and TRBJ2-7; the match to TRBD2 covers 7 bases. J gave up 7 bases and V 7 bases, and 13 bases lay outside the gene matches. The CDR3 length is 13 residues. CDR1 is GTSNPN, CDR2 SVGIG, per germline (reference sequence). The CDR3 protein is CALKASGTWEQYF. CDR3 bases: TGTGCCTTAAAGGCGAGCGGGACGTGGGAGCAGTACTTC.

The V call is TRBV5-6, the J call TRBJ2-3, with D possibly being TRBD2 (5 bases). The germline V and J ends were trimmed by 1 base and 3 bases, with 12 bases remaining between them. CDR3 length equals 15 residues. From germline, CDR1 is SGHDT and CDR2 YYEEEE. CDR3 sequence (DNA): TGTGCCAGCAGCTTGATGGGAGAGGTGACAGATACGCAGTATTTT. This sequence encodes CASSLMGEVTDTQYF.

This chain connects TRBV19 to TRBJ1-6; D not resolved. Deletions cut 3 bases from V and 4 bases from J, with 10 bases between. Germline V gene sequence: CDR1 LNHDA, CDR2 SQIVND (reference sequence). The CDR3 is 15 residues long. In nucleotides, the CDR3 is TGTGCCAGTAGTATTCGGGAAGGATATAATTCACCCCTCCACTTT. Translating gives CASSIREGYNSPLHF.

V is TRBV6-6 and J is TRBJ1-2; 11 bases agree with TRBD1. The CDR3 is 15 amino acids. In germline, CDR1 is MNHNY, CDR2 SVGAGI (reference sequence). V lost 6 bases to trimming and J lost 8 bases; unmatched junction nucleotides: 11. This chain's CDR3 is CASRAPGQGVGGYTF. In DNA form, the CDR3 reads TGTGCCAGCAGAGCACCGGGACAGGGGGTTGGCGGCTACACCTTC.

This clone was picked up one time. The chain employs TRBV7-9 and TRBJ1-1, with TRBD1 identical over 8 bases. Trimming took 4 bases from V and 0 from J; bases not matched to a gene: 16. Germline V gene sequence: CDR1 SEHNR, CDR2 FQNEAQ (reference sequence). CDR3 length: 19 residues. The CDR3 nucleotides are TGTGCCAGCAGCTCTGGACCCGGACAGGGCGCCCTGATGAACACTGAAGCTTTCTTT. Encoded protein: CASSSGPGQGALMNTEAFF.

This chain uses TRBV29-1 with TRBJ2-3, with 7 bases matching TRBD2. Germline V gene data show CDR1 as SQVTM and CDR2 as ANQGSEA. V dropped 5 bases and J dropped 0; count of bases not matched to a gene: 2. This CDR3 is 13 amino acids long. In nucleotides, the CDR3 is TGCAGCGTTCGAGCGGGAAGCACAGATACGCAGTATTTT. Its protein is CSVRAGSTDTQYF.

The V call is TRBV25-1, the J call TRBJ1-1; a weak D match, TRBD1 (6 bases). The CDR3 spans 14 residues. V lost 6 bases and J lost 5, with 16 bases in between. Germline assignment: CDR1 MGHDK and CDR2 SYGVNS. DNA of the CDR3: TGTGCCAGCAGGGGGACAAACCCCATGACTGAAGCTTTCTTT. Translation gives CASRGTNPMTEAFF.

The chain has TRBV5-1 and TRBJ2-3, with TRBD1 matching over 8 bases. Germline V gives CDR1 SGHRS, CDR2 YFSETQ. V lost 0 bases and J lost 1; bases outside the gene matches: 4. This CDR3 comprises 16 residues. The CDR3: CASSLEQGVRTDTQYF. The CDR3 DNA follows: TGCGCCAGCAGCTTGGAACAGGGGGTGCGCACAGATACGCAGTATTTT.

The chain combines TRBV5-4 with TRBJ2-5; D call uncertain. V gave up 0 bases and J gave up 5 bases, with 14 bases separating them. This CDR3 has 15 residues. The germline CDR1 and CDR2 sequences are SGHNT and YYREEE (reference sequence). The CDR3 sequence: CASSLAARRMETQYF. For the CDR3, the DNA is TGTGCCAGCAGCTTGGCTGCGCGGCGGATGGAGACCCAGTACTTC.

The chain links TRBV5-5 to TRBJ1-5, with 11 bases fitting TRBD1. Unmatched junction bases numbered 3, after V lost 0 bases and J lost 1 base. The CDR3 covers 17 residues. From germline, CDR1 is SGHKS and CDR2 YYEKEE (reference sequence). The CDR3 DNA reads TGTGCCAGCAGCTTGGCCGGGACAGGGGGAAGCAATCAGCCCCAGCATTTT. Amino acids: CASSLAGTGGSNQPQHF.